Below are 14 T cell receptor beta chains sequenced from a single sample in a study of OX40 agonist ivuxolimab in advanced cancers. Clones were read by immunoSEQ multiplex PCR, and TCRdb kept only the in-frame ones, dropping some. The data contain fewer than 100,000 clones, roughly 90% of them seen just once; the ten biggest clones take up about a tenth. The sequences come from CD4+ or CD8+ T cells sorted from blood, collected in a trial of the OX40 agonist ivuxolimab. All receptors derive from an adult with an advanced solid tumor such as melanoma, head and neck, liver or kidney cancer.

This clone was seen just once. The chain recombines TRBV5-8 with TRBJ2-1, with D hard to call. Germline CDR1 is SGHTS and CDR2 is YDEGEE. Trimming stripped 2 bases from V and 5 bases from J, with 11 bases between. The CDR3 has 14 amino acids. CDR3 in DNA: TGTGCCAGCAGCTTTCGTACTACTCACAATGAGCAGTTCTTC. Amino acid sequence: CASSFRTTHNEQFF.

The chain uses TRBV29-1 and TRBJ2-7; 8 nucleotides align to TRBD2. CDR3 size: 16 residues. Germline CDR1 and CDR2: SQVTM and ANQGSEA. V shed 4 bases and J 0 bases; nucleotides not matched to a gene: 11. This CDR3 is CSVAGRGGRPSYEQYF. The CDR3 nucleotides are TGCAGCGTTGCCGGGAGGGGGGGTCGGCCCTCCTACGAGCAGTACTTC.

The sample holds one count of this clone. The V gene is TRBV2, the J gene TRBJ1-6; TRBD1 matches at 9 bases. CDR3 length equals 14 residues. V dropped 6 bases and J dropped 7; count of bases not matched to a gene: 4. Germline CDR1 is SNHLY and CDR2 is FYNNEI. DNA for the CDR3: TGTGCCAGCAGCCAACAGGGGGCCAATTCACCCCTCCACTTT. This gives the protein CASSQQGANSPLHF. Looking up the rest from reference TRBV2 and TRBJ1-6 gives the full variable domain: EPEVTQTPSHQVTQMGQEVILRCVPISNHLYFYWYRQILGQKVEFLVSFYNNEISEKSEIFDDQFSVERPDGSNFTLKIRSTKLEDSAMYFCASSQQGANSPLHFGNGTRLTVT.

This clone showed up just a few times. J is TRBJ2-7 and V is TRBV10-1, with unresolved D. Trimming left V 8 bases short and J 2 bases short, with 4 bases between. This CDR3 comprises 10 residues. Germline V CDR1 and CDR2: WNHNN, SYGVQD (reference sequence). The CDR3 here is CASETYEQYF. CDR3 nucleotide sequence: TGCGCCAGCGAAACCTACGAGCAGTACTTC.

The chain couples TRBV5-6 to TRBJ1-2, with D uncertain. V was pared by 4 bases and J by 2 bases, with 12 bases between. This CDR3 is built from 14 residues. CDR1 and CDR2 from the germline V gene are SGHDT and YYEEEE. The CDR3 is CASSPIGENYGYTF. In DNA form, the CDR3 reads TGTGCCAGCAGCCCGATTGGGGAAAACTATGGCTACACCTTC.

The CDR3 loop is CASSYAGEQYF. The DNA of the CDR3 is TGTGCCAGCAGTTACGCTGGTGAGCAGTACTTC. The chain recombines TRBV6-6 with TRBJ2-7; D is ambiguous. Trimming left V 2 bases short and J 7 bases short, with 6 bases between. This CDR3 has 11 residues. Germline-derived CDR1 and CDR2 are MNHNY and SVGAGI (reference sequence).

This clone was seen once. CDR3 DNA sequence: TGTGCCAGCAGCTTAGTACAGGGTGGAAAGACCCAGTACTTC. Its protein product is CASSLVQGGKTQYF. The V and J genes are TRBV7-6 and TRBJ2-5; possibly TRBD1 for D (6 bases). This CDR3 is built from 14 residues. Germline CDR1 SGHVS, CDR2 FNYEAQ. Trimming removed 1 base at V and 6 bases at J, with 12 bases between.

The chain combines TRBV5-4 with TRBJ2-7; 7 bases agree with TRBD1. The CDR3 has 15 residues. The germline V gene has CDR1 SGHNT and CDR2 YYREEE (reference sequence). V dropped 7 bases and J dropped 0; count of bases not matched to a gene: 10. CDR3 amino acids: CASSPADRSSYEQYF. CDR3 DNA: TGTGCCAGCTCCCCTGCGGACAGGAGCTCCTACGAGCAGTACTTC.

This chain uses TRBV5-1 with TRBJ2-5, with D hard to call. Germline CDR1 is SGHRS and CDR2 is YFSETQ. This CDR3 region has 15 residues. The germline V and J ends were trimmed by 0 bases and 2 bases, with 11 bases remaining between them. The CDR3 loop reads CASSLGALGQETQYF. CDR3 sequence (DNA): TGCGCCAGCAGCTTGGGGGCACTGGGGCAAGAGACCCAGTACTTC.

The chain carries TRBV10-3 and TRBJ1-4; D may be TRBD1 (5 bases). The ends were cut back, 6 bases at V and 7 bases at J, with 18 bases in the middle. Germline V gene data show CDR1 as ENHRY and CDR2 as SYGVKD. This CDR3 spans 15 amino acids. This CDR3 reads CAISPRSGVGEKLFF. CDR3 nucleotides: TGTGCCATCAGCCCCAGGTCGGGGGTAGGTGAAAAACTGTTTTTT.

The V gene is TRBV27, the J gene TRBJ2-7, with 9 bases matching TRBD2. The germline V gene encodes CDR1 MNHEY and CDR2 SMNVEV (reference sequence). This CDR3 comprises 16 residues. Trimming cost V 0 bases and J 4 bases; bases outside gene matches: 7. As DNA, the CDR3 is TGTGCCAGCAGTTTATCGGGGCGGGAGGGATTGTACGAGCAGTACTTC. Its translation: CASSLSGREGLYEQYF.

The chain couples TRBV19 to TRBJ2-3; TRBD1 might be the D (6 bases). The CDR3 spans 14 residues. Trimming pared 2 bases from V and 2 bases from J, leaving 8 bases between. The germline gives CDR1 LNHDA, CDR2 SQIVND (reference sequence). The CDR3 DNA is TGTGCCAGTAGTATATCAGGGGTCACAGATACGCAGTATTTT. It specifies CASSISGVTDTQYF.

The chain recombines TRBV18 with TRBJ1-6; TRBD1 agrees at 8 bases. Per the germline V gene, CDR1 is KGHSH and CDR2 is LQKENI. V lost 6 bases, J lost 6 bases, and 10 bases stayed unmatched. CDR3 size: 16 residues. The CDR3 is CASSPDRGGTNSPLHF. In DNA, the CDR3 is TGTGCCAGCTCGCCCGACAGGGGAGGAACTAATTCACCCCTCCACTTT.

The CDR3 nucleotides read TGTGCCAGCAGCTTATTTTCAGGGAATCACTATGGCTACACCTTC. This gives the protein CASSLFSGNHYGYTF. The V call is TRBV5-4, the J call TRBJ1-2; D perhaps matches TRBD1 (5 bases). The CDR3 is 15 residues long. V was pared by 2 bases and J by 3 bases, with 14 bases between. Germline loops: CDR1 SGHNT, CDR2 YYREEE (reference sequence).